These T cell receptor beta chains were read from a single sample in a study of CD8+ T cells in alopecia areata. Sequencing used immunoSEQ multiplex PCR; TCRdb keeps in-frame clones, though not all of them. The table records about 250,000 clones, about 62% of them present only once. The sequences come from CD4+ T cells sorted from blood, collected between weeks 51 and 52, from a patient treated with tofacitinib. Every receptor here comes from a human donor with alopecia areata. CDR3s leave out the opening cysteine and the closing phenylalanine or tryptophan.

ASSLETTHPYEQY	TRBJ2-7	13	TRBV7-2
SVDGRASGYQETQY	TRBJ2-5	14	TRBV29-1
ASSLMGQGLEAF	TRBJ1-1	12	TRBV7-8
SVDRGDYGYT	TRBJ1-2	10	TRBV29-1
ASSPSQGARAGANVLT	TRBJ2-6	16	TRBV18
ASSPWTGPRGYSNQPQH	TRBJ1-5	17	TRBV7-3
ASSRTREFTDTQY	TRBJ2-3	13	TRBV13
ASSAGQFNQPQH	TRBJ1-5	12	TRBV7-2
SVVGTGRGTEAF	TRBJ1-1	12	TRBV29-1
AWSVQQSSYEQY	TRBJ2-7	12	TRBV30
ASSFYAGQSLNQPQH	TRBJ1-5	15	TRBV7-2
AWSPGPEAF	TRBJ1-1	9	TRBV30
AWTPGQGNEKLF	TRBJ1-4	12	TRBV30
SVDLWDTEAF	TRBJ1-1	10	TRBV29-1
ASSLGTSGGYTDTQY	TRBJ2-3	15	TRBV5-6
ASSSSGNQPQH	TRBJ1-5	11	TRBV7-9